This T cell receptor beta chain was documented in a study of siplizumab effects on memory and regulatory T cells (dated by TCRdb to about 2019). Turning to the overall study: The effect of the anti-CD2 antibody siplizumab on alloreactive T-cell subsets was examined in allogeneic mixed lymphocyte reactions constructed from human PBMCs. Overall study outcomes, separate from this receptor: A naive or memory phenotype could not be assigned to roughly 75-96% of proliferating CD4+ or CD8+ clones. Because sequences at frequencies below about 10^-5 were poorly captured, only a minor fraction of alloreactive clones could be mapped back to unstimulated subsets. Among mappable alloreactive CD4+ clones, an average Treg-derived fraction of about 70% was observed with siplizumab, compared with approximately 26% in control reactions. Greater diversity appeared to be present in unstimulated naive T cells than in memory T cells, and a substantial contribution to the alloresponse seemed to be made by naive cells. No functional confirmation was obtained for the suppressive function of proliferating Tregs from siplizumab cultures. Siplizumab significantly lowered the cumulative frequency of alloreactive sequences that could be traced to unstimulated CD4+ memory T cells.

V is pared back by 8 bases and J by 1 base, with 11 bases lying between the germline termini. The germline V gene (reference sequence) gives CDR1 as WNHNN and CDR2 as SYGVQD. Its CDR3 holds 13 amino acids, cysteine through phenylalanine. The retained sequence is limited to the CDR3, 39 bases, with the frame set at the first base. Library creation used the immunoSEQ multiplex PCR assay. Some 100,000 TCR templates per sample were assayed by the deep sequencing platform. Genomic DNA extracted from sorted T cells was used for TCRbeta CDR3 sequencing. Per the original workflow: The R programming language was used for the clonal analysis of the TCRbeta CDR3 data. Alloreactive CD4+ and CD8+ clones were identified by comparing unstimulated samples to CFSE-low samples taken after the reaction. Regulatory or non-regulatory origin was assigned to alloreactive CD4+ clones by matching of sequences to sorted unstimulated Treg and non-Treg repertoires. TCRdb re-hosts the immuneACCESS table, in-frame sequences only. Its copies lack some clones; in the studies checked, an unresolved V gene accounts for under half of them, and the cause for the rest is not known. The DNA was the basis for D and trimming; V, J and clone size are from that table. Present in this sample are 60,000 or so clones, 80% to 95% of which were seen just once. Less than 40% of the sample lies in the top ten.

Concerning this clone itself: Its antigen is currently not known. It has no much larger one-base neighbor in the sample; base qualities were not kept.

Sorted unstimulated T cells and proliferating T cells recovered from mixed lymphocyte reactions underwent TCRbeta CDR3 sequencing. Fresh whole blood from fewer than 11 HLA-typed healthy donors served as the source for isolating PBMCs. The TCR sequence derives from a human donor in good health. Input material: CD8+ T cells sorted from blood. The chain is made from TRBV10-1 and TRBJ1-1; there is no confident call for the D gene. This receptor carries the CDR3 CASSIGKNTEAFF. The nucleotide sequence reads as follows: TGCGCCAGCTCCATCGGGAAGAACACTGAAGCTTTCTTT.